This record covers a single T cell receptor beta chain. This record comes from a study of human T cells and chemical hapten exposure. Germline loops: CDR1 SQVTM, CDR2 ANQGSEA. This CDR3 spans 13 amino acids. V lost 0 bases to trimming and J lost 4 bases, with 9 bases between them. The time point denotes: patch test 1, 2 weeks after DPC sensitization. The treatment: therapeutic diphenylcyclopropenone sensitization with weekly scalp DPC. TCRdb called the RACE reads again in MiXCR, with one record for every CDR3 protein. Of roughly 180,000 distinct CDR3 sequences in the sample, around 24% are singletons; the top ten hold 6% to 8%.

The source was whole blood, collected in connection with sensitization to the hapten diphenylcyclopropenone (DPC). The sequence was obtained from a woman aged 45-59 years with alopecia areata. Some clones in this sample may be carry-over from other donors' samples. V is TRBV29-1 and J is TRBJ1-1; D is possibly TRBD1 (5 bases). As DNA, the CDR3 is TGCAGCGTTGAAGAAACAGGTGGCACTGAAGCTTTCTTT. Amino acid sequence: CSVEETGGTEAFF.